The sequence of this T cell receptor (beta chain) was determined in a study of blood T cell repertoires in COVID-19. As for the study in general: Two negative PCRs, clearance, or symptom resolution had been documented for recovered Cohort 3 donors.

The J segment lost 4 bases and the V segment lost 8 bases, leaving 6 bases of the junction unmatched. The CDR3 spans 15 residues. CDR1 is ENHRY, CDR2 SYGVKD, per germline. Assay used: immunoSEQ multiplex PCR; TCRdb lists only in-frame clones, some missing. The sample consists of 250,000 to 300,000 clones, more than 75% of them appearing once. This chain links TRBV10-3 with TRBJ2-3; TRBD2 matches at 13 bases. Source material: PBMCs or T cells enriched from blood (not recorded which). The source of this sequence is a woman between 55 and 75 years old in a cohort exposed to, infected with or recovered from COVID-19 (not recorded which). The DNA of the CDR3 is TGTGCCATCGCACCGGGACTAGCGGGATCAGATACGCAGTATTTT. This codes for CAIAPGLAGSDTQYF.